This entry lists 25 T cell receptor beta chains sequenced from one sample in a study of CD8+CD57+ T cells in acquired aplastic anemia. Genomic DNA, the template, was used for profiling of the TCR beta VDJ and CDR3. TCRdb reprocessed the reads with MiXCR, giving one entry per CDR3 protein. The table records 150,000 to 200,000 distinct CDR3 sequences, over 60% of them present only once. Sequences were obtained from sorted CD4+, CD8+, or CD8+CD57+ T cells (not recorded which) from PBMCs. The source is a human donor with severe aplastic anemia or a healthy control (not recorded which).

The chain has TRBV24-1 and TRBJ2-3; D ambiguous. V was pared by 4 bases and J by 3 bases, with 13 bases between. Germline CDR1 reads KGHDR; CDR2 reads SFDVKD. The CDR3 has 15 residues. CDR3 coding DNA: TGTGCCACCAGTGAGCCAGCGTCGGAAACAGATACGCAGTATTTT. The encoded protein is CATSEPASETDTQYF.

The chain has TRBV7-2 and TRBJ1-5; TRBD1 aligns across 11 bases. CDR3 length: 16 residues. The ends lost 1 base at V and 1 base at J; junction bases unmatched: 0. Per the germline V gene, CDR1 is SGHTA and CDR2 is FQGNSA. The CDR3 loop reads CASSLGTGGSNQPQHF. In DNA form, the CDR3 reads TGTGCCAGCAGCTTAGGGACAGGGGGCAGCAATCAGCCCCAGCATTTT.

In its sample, this clonotype was seen a few times. The V gene is TRBV19, the J gene TRBJ1-6; D is unresolved. CDR1 and CDR2 (germline): LNHDA, SQIVND (reference sequence). This CDR3 spans 15 amino acids. The germline V and J ends were trimmed by 3 bases and 10 bases, with 16 bases remaining between them. The CDR3 DNA reads TGTGCCAGTAGTATGAGTGAGGGTCCCCTCTCACCCCTCCACTTT. It specifies CASSMSEGPLSPLHF. Full variable domain (remainder filled in from reference TRBV19 and TRBJ1-6): DGGITQSPKYLFRKEGQNVTLSCEQNLNHDAMYWYRQDPGQGLRLIYYSQIVNDFQKGDIAEGYSVSREKKESFPLTVTSAQKNPTAFYLCASSMSEGPLSPLHFGNGTRLTVT.

The chain is built from TRBV24-1 and TRBJ1-4, with a possible D match to TRBD1 (5 bases). Per the germline V gene, CDR1 is KGHDR and CDR2 is SFDVKD. V was cut by 5 bases and J by 6 bases, with 12 bases left in between. CDR3 length equals 14 residues. This chain's CDR3 is CATSARGRDEKLFF. The CDR3 DNA reads TGTGCCACCAGTGCAAGGGGTCGGGATGAAAAACTGTTTTTT.

This chain connects TRBV15 to TRBJ1-6, with D hard to call. Trimming left V 3 bases short and J 8 bases short, with 14 bases between. CDR1 LNHNV and CDR2 YYDKDF come from the germline V gene (reference sequence). The CDR3 has 15 residues. This CDR3 is CATSRRPGLDSPLHF. CDR3 bases: TGTGCCACCAGCAGGAGGCCCGGGTTGGATTCACCCCTCCACTTT.

Here the CDR3 reads CASRGTGGGTEAFF. In DNA, the CDR3 is TGTGCCAGCAGAGGGACAGGGGGCGGCACTGAAGCTTTCTTT. The chain uses TRBV2 and TRBJ1-1; TRBD1 agrees at 12 bases. Trimming cost V 6 bases and J 4 bases; bases outside gene matches: 3. This CDR3 region has 14 residues. CDR1 SNHLY and CDR2 FYNNEI come from the germline V gene.

The chain links TRBV12-3 or TRBV12-4 to TRBJ2-2; no clear D. Trimming removed 3 bases from V and 8 bases from J, with 4 bases in between. The CDR3 runs 11 residues. CDR3 region: CASSFPGELFF. The DNA for the CDR3 is TGTGCCAGCAGTTTCCCTGGGGAGCTGTTTTTT.

In regard to this clonotype: Germline is not matched at one junction end, which may reflect a read error. The V call is TRBV2, the J call TRBJ2-5; D is unclear. Germline CDR1 is SNHLY and CDR2 is FYNNEI. This CDR3 comprises 13 residues. The CDR3 region is CAGSPYSGETQYF. CDR3 coding DNA: TGTGCCGGCAGTCCTTATTCTGGCGAGACCCAGTACTTC.

This chain joins TRBV19 and TRBJ2-5; D tentatively fits TRBD1 or TRBD2 (6 bases each). The CDR3 spans 14 residues. Deletions cut 3 bases from V and 5 bases from J, with 13 bases between. Per germline, CDR1 LNHDA and CDR2 SQIVND (reference sequence). The CDR3 bases are TGTGCCAGTAGTATGCTGGGGGGCTACGAGACCCAGTACTTC. Its protein is CASSMLGGYETQYF.

This rearrangement joins TRBV15 to TRBJ2-1; 10 bases line up with TRBD2. Per the germline V gene, CDR1 is LNHNV and CDR2 is YYDKDF (reference sequence). This CDR3 comprises 17 residues. V shed 1 base, J shed 5 bases, and the junction held 8 bases outside the gene matches. This CDR3 is CATSRAKGTSENNEQFF. CDR3 bases: TGTGCCACCAGCAGAGCTAAAGGGACTAGCGAGAACAATGAGCAGTTCTTC.

The V and J genes are TRBV7-9 and TRBJ1-5; 10 bases agree with TRBD1. The CDR3 extends over 18 amino acids. V trimming: 5 bases; J trimming: 1 base; junction bases outside the gene matches: 11. Germline CDR1 is SEHNR and CDR2 is FQNEAQ (reference sequence). The CDR3 is CASSPRRDRGWSNQPQHF. The CDR3 DNA reads as TGTGCCAGCAGCCCGCGGAGGGACAGGGGTTGGAGCAATCAGCCCCAGCATTTT.

DNA of the CDR3: TGCGCCAGCAGTGATACGGGAATCGAGACCCAGTACTTC. It encodes CASSDTGIETQYF. This chain uses TRBV10-1 with TRBJ2-5; possible D gene TRBD2, 5 bases. Germline V gene data show CDR1 as WNHNN and CDR2 as SYGVQD (reference sequence). This CDR3 contains 13 residues. V lost 3 bases and J 5 bases, leaving 10 bases between the germline ends.

This clonotype was picked up many times. The chain has TRBV7-3 and TRBJ2-1, with 7 positions matching TRBD2. This CDR3 contains 18 residues. Germline V gene lookup returns CDR1 SGHTA and CDR2 FQGTGA. Trimming took 2 bases from V and 4 from J; bases not matched to a gene: 14. This CDR3 is CASSLSASGVTGYNEQFF. CDR3 coding DNA: TGTGCCAGCAGCTTATCGGCGAGCGGGGTAACCGGGTACAATGAGCAGTTCTTC.

This chain uses TRBV5-1 with TRBJ2-1; 10 nucleotides line up with TRBD2. The germline V gene has CDR1 SGHRS and CDR2 YFSETQ. The CDR3 length is 16 residues. With V trimmed by 5 bases and J by 8 bases, 13 bases remained unmatched. DNA for the CDR3: TGCGCCAGCAGGGGAGGCCTAGCGGGAGTAGTGGATGAGCAGTTCTTC. This encodes CASRGGLAGVVDEQFF.

On this clonotype itself: One end of the junction fails to match germline, which may point to a read error. The genes are TRBV19 and TRBJ2-7, with TRBD1 identical over 8 bases. Germline V gene data show CDR1 as LNHDA and CDR2 as SQIVND (reference sequence). The length of the CDR3 is 15 residues. In DNA, the CDR3 is TGTGCCAGTAGTATGCAGACAGGGGCTCACCACGAGCGGTACTTC. It codes for CASSMQTGAHHERYF.

The CDR3, as DNA: TGCAGTGCTAGCGAATGGAACACCGGGGAGCTGTTTTTT. This sequence encodes CSASEWNTGELFF. This chain uses TRBV20-1 with TRBJ2-2; D gene unclear. V dropped 3 bases and J dropped 1 base, with 6 bases sitting between them. Germline lookup yields CDR1 DFQATT and CDR2 SNEGSKA (reference sequence). The CDR3 has 13 amino acids.

A word on this clonotype: A read error may produce the germline difference seen at one junction end. As DNA, the CDR3 is TGTGCCAGCAGCCTCCTCCGGGACAGGGTTCCCTTGTGTCCTGACCAAGAGACCCAGTACTTC. The encoded protein is CASSLLRDRVPLCPDQETQYF. The chain links TRBV5-1 to TRBJ2-5; TRBD1 agrees at 9 bases. The CDR3 runs 21 residues. Germline assignment: CDR1 SGHRS and CDR2 YFSETQ. Full variable domain (outside the CDR3, taken from reference TRBV5-1 and TRBJ2-5): KAGVTQTPRYLIKTRGQQVTLSCSPISGHRSVSWYQQTPGQGLQFLFEYFSETQRNKGNFPGRFSGRQFSNSRSEMNVSTLELGDSALYLCASSLLRDRVPLCPDQETQYFGPGTRLLVL.

This clonotype was seen a handful of times. This chain joins TRBV29-1 and TRBJ1-1, with a tentative D call TRBD1 (5 bases). The CDR3 extends over 13 amino acids. V dropped 3 bases and J dropped 1 base, with 9 bases sitting between them. Per the germline V gene, CDR1 is SQVTM and CDR2 is ANQGSEA. CDR3 sequence reads: CSVDVGGNTEAFF. The DNA for the CDR3 is TGCAGCGTTGACGTTGGGGGGAACACTGAAGCTTTCTTT.

The J gene is TRBJ2-7, the V gene TRBV20-1, with D unclear. The ends were cut back, 1 base at V and 9 bases at J, with 10 bases in the middle. CDR1 and CDR2 (germline): DFQATT, SNEGSKA (reference sequence). CDR3 length equals 11 residues. The CDR3 coding sequence is TGCAGTGCTAGAGGAACAGCTGGGCAGTACTTC. This codes for CSARGTAGQYF.

The V gene is TRBV20-1, the J gene TRBJ2-7, with D maybe TRBD1 (6 bases). The CDR3 covers 13 residues. Germline V gene lookup returns CDR1 DFQATT and CDR2 SNEGSKA (reference sequence). V shed 1 base and J shed 3 bases, with 10 bases lying between them. The CDR3 loop reads CSARVPDSYEQYF. In nucleotides, the CDR3 is TGCAGTGCTAGAGTCCCGGACAGCTACGAGCAGTACTTC.

Notes on this clonotype: A read error may be the cause here, since a much bigger clone is one base away. The CDR3 does not end in the conserved phenylalanine or tryptophan, so this is likely a read error. The rearrangement links TRBV7-3 to TRBJ2-7, with 9 positions matching TRBD2. The trim removed 5 bases at V and 3 bases at J, leaving 8 bases unmatched. Looked up from germline, CDR1 is SGHTA and CDR2 is FQGTGA. The CDR3 contains 15 residues. The DNA of the CDR3 is TGTGCCAGCAGCCCGTATAGCGGGAGCATCTACGAGCAGTACCTC. This encodes CASSPYSGSIYEQYL.

The J gene is TRBJ1-2, the V gene TRBV7-9; tentatively, D is TRBD1 (5 bases). V was trimmed by 0 bases and J by 4 bases, leaving 9 bases between them. Germline CDR1 is SEHNR and CDR2 is FQNEAQ (reference sequence). CDR3 length: 14 residues. CDR3 residues: CASSLAGQGYGYTF. CDR3 nucleotides: TGTGCCAGCAGCTTAGCTGGACAAGGCTATGGCTACACCTTC.

The chain employs TRBV20-1 and TRBJ1-3; D gene unclear. In germline, CDR1 is DFQATT, CDR2 SNEGSKA (reference sequence). There are 14 residues in the CDR3. V was pared by 0 bases and J by 2 bases, with 8 bases between. The CDR3 sequence: CSARDYLAGNTIYF. CDR3 DNA sequence: TGCAGTGCTAGAGATTACCTGGCTGGAAACACCATATATTTT.

The chain recombines TRBV5-4 with TRBJ2-7; D may correspond to TRBD1 or TRBD2 (6 bases each). The germline V gene has CDR1 SGHNT and CDR2 YYREEE (reference sequence). This CDR3 comprises 14 residues. V gave up 5 bases and J gave up 2 bases, with 14 bases separating them. In DNA, the CDR3 is TGTGCCAGCAGACCTAGGGGGGACCCCTACGAGCAGTACTTC. Translated: CASRPRGDPYEQYF.

This clonotype has just a few counts. This sequence joins TRBV19 and TRBJ1-2; D not resolved. The CDR3 extends over 13 amino acids. Trimming stripped 7 bases from V and 3 bases from J, with 12 bases between. Germline V lookup: CDR1 LNHDA, CDR2 SQIVND (reference sequence). The CDR3 DNA reads as TGTGCCAGTACGGATCTGCCTGACTATGGCTACACCTTC. It is translated as CASTDLPDYGYTF.